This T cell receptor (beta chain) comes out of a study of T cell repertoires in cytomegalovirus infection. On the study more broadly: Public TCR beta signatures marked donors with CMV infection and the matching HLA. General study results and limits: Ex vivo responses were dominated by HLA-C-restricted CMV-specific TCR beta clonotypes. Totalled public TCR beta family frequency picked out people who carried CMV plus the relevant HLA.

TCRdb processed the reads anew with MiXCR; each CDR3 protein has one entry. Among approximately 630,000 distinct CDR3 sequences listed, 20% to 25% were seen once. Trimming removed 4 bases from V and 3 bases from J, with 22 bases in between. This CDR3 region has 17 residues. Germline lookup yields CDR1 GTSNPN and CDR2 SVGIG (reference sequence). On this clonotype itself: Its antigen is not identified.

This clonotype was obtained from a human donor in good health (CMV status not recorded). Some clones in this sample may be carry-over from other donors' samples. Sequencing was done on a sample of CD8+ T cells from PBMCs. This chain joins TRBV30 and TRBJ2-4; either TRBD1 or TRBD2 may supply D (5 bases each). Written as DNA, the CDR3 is TGTGCCTGGATCCACCCTCTATGGCGAGGGGACAAAAACATTCAGTACTTC. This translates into CAWIHPLWRGDKNIQYF.